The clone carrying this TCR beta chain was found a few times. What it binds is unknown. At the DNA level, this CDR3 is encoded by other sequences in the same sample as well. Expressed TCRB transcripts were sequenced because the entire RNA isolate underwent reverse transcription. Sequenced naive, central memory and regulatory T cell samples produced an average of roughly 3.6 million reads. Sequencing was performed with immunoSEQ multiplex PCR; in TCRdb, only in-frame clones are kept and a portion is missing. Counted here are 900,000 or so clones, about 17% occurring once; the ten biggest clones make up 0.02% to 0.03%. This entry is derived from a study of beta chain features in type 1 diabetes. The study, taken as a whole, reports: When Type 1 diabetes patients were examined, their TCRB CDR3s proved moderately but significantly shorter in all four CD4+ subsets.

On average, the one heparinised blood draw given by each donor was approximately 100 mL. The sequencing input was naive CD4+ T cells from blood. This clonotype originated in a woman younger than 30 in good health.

This CDR3 reads CASSLVAGGYEQYF. CDR3 sequence (DNA): TGTGCCAGCAGCTTGGTAGCGGGAGGTTACGAGCAGTACTTC. V gene TRBV11-2 combines with J gene TRBJ2-7; TRBD2 aligns across 10 bases. The CDR3 spans 14 residues. Looked up from germline, CDR1 is SGHAT and CDR2 is FQNNGV. Trimming at V came to 3 bases and at J to 4 bases, leaving 3 bases not matched to a gene. Complete variable domain (other parts from reference TRBV11-2 and TRBJ2-7): EAGVAQSPRYKIIEKRQSVAFWCNPISGHATLYWYQQILGQGPKLLIQFQNNGVVDDSQLPKDRFSAERLKGVDSTLKIQPAKLEDSAVYLCASSLVAGGYEQYFGPGTRLTVT.